This T cell receptor (beta chain) is from a study of T cell responses to AZD1222 COVID-19 vaccine. The germline V gene encodes CDR1 SNHLY and CDR2 FYNNEI. The CDR3 runs to 13 residues. V lost 6 bases and J 0 bases, leaving 6 bases between the germline ends. Data came from immunoSEQ multiplex PCR; TCRdb stores just in-frame clones and leaves some out. The table lists 95,000 to 110,000 clones, around 92% of them singletons. The source is an adult who received the AZD1222 COVID-19 vaccine. This specimen consisted of peripheral blood, obtained 28 days after the second AZD1222 dose. V and J are TRBV2 and TRBJ1-5; possible D gene TRBD1, 5 bases. As DNA, the CDR3 is TGTGCCAGCAGCGGACATAGCAATCAGCCCCAGCATTTT. This translates into CASSGHSNQPQHF.